Listed here are 16 T cell receptor beta chains from one sample, sequenced in a study of control samples from healthy donors and cancer patients. Assay: immunoSEQ multiplex PCR; the TCRdb copy retains only in-frame clones and omits some. The sample lists more than 95,000 clones, over 85% occurring once. Sequences were obtained from blood. These receptor sequences come from a man aged 25 to 40 in good health.

The chain combines TRBV28 with TRBJ2-1; D remains ambiguous. Trimming stripped 8 bases from V and 4 bases from J, with 3 bases between. The CDR3 covers 10 residues. The germline V gene has CDR1 MDHEN and CDR2 SYDVKM. The CDR3 DNA is TGTGCCAGCGGTTACAATGAGCAGTTCTTC. Translation: CASGYNEQFF.

This chain joins TRBV29-1 and TRBJ2-5; D gene ambiguous. The germline V gene has CDR1 SQVTM and CDR2 ANQGSEA. Deletions cut 6 bases from V and 5 bases from J, with 16 bases between. The CDR3 is 13 amino acids. As DNA, the CDR3 is TGCAGCGTAGGCCGGGCCCCTCGGGAGACCCAGTACTTC. Translation gives CSVGRAPRETQYF.

V is TRBV7-2 and J is TRBJ1-2, with unresolved D. The ends were cut back, 1 base at V and 5 bases at J, with 8 bases in the middle. The germline CDR1 and CDR2 sequences are SGHTA and FQGNSA. The CDR3 is 13 amino acids. CDR3 sequence reads: CASSLVGQYGYTF. In nucleotides, the CDR3 is TGTGCCAGCAGCTTAGTGGGTCAATATGGCTACACCTTC.

This chain connects TRBV12-3 or TRBV12-4 to TRBJ1-2; maybe TRBD1 (6 bases). The CDR3 has 13 residues. V was pared by 4 bases and J by 8 bases, with 14 bases between. CDR3 residues: CASSWGGAKGYTF. DNA of the CDR3: TGTGCCAGCAGTTGGGGGGGCGCGAAGGGCTACACCTTC.

The chain recombines TRBV6-6 with TRBJ1-3; TRBD1 matches 7 bases. Germline V lookup: CDR1 MNHNY, CDR2 SVGAGI (reference sequence). This CDR3 comprises 15 residues. V lost 2 bases, J lost 0 bases, and 1 base stayed unmatched. CDR3 coding DNA: TGTGCCAGCAGTTACGACAGGGCCTCTGGAAACACCATATATTTT. It is translated as CASSYDRASGNTIYF.

This sequence joins TRBV10-1 and TRBJ2-5; TRBD2 matches 8 bases. CDR3 size: 13 residues. Germline assignment: CDR1 WNHNN and CDR2 SYGVQD (reference sequence). The V segment lost 8 bases and the J segment 3 bases; nucleotides outside the gene matches: 5. The CDR3 nucleotides read TGCGCCAGCTCGGGAGGGGGAAAAGAGACCCAGTACTTC. Amino acid sequence: CASSGGGKETQYF.

This chain connects TRBV5-1 to TRBJ2-2; D possibly corresponds to TRBD1 (5 bases). This CDR3 is 13 amino acids long. Deletions cut 6 bases from V and 5 bases from J, with 11 bases between. Germline V gene data show CDR1 as SGHRS and CDR2 as YFSETQ. CDR3 residues: CASTLGPTGELFF. The CDR3 DNA is TGCGCCAGCACCCTGGGGCCTACCGGGGAGCTGTTTTTT.

The genes are TRBV18 and TRBJ2-5; D ambiguous. Trimming took 3 bases from V and 5 from J, leaving 10 bases between them. This CDR3 has 13 residues. The germline V gene has CDR1 KGHSH and CDR2 LQKENI. The CDR3 nucleotides read TGTGCCAGCTCACCTCGGGCCTGGGAGACCCAGTACTTC. This gives the protein CASSPRAWETQYF.

The chain employs TRBV30 and TRBJ1-6; a possible D gene is TRBD1 (5 bases). The CDR3 consists of 16 residues. V lost 3 bases to trimming and J lost 9 bases, with 21 bases between them. Looked up from germline, CDR1 is GTSNPN and CDR2 is SVGIG (reference sequence). CDR3 loop: CAWRSLSGLSGSPLHF. The CDR3 DNA reads as TGTGCCTGGAGGAGTTTATCGGGACTCTCGGGTTCACCCCTCCACTTT.

The chain recombines TRBV5-4 with TRBJ2-7; D is possibly TRBD2 (5 bases). The ends were cut back, 4 bases at V and 4 bases at J, with 15 bases in the middle. The germline CDR1 and CDR2 sequences are SGHNT and YYREEE (reference sequence). The CDR3 is 14 amino acids. CDR3 region: CASSRQGTSYEQYF. The DNA for the CDR3 is TGTGCCAGCAGCCGGCAAGGAACTAGTTACGAGCAGTACTTC. Variable domain in full (rest from reference TRBV5-4 and TRBJ2-7): ETGVTQSPTHLIKTRGQQVTLRCSSQSGHNTVSWYQQALGQGPQFIFQYYREEENGRGNFPPRFSGLQFPNYSSELNVNALELDDSALYLCASSRQGTSYEQYFGPGTRLTVT.

The J gene is TRBJ1-2, the V gene TRBV27, with D hard to call. Between the trimmed V and J ends, which lost 8 bases and 6 bases, there was a span of 10 bases. The CDR3 length is 11 residues. CDR1 and CDR2 from the germline V gene are MNHEY and SMNVEV (reference sequence). The CDR3 is CASLGGNGYTF. Written as DNA, the CDR3 is TGTGCCAGCCTAGGCGGGAATGGCTACACCTTC.

This clone showed up just once. The chain has TRBV6-1 and TRBJ2-1; the D gene is possibly TRBD1 (6 bases). The CDR3 has 14 residues. V lost 3 bases to trimming and J lost 2 bases, with 8 bases between them. Germline values: CDR1 MNHNS, CDR2 SASEGT. As DNA, the CDR3 is TGTGCCAGCAGTGAGGCAGGGGCCTACAATGAGCAGTTCTTC. This translates into CASSEAGAYNEQFF.

The chain carries TRBV19 and TRBJ1-1; the D is unclear. Per the germline V gene, CDR1 is LNHDA and CDR2 is SQIVND (reference sequence). V lost 3 bases to trimming and J lost 8 bases, with 7 bases between them. This CDR3 has 11 residues. The CDR3 loop reads CASSMWQEAFF. The DNA of the CDR3 is TGTGCCAGTAGTATGTGGCAGGAAGCTTTCTTT.

This clone was picked up one time. The chain recombines TRBV3-1 (or the pseudogene TRBV3-2) with TRBJ2-1, with 10 bases lining up with TRBD2. The trim removed 4 bases at V and 2 bases at J, leaving 2 bases unmatched. The CDR3 has 15 residues. CDR1 and CDR2 (germline): LGHDT, YNNKEL (reference sequence). The CDR3 spells CASSPSGGAYNEQFF. The CDR3 DNA sequence: TGTGCCAGCAGCCCGAGCGGGGGGGCCTACAATGAGCAGTTCTTC.

This rearrangement joins TRBV7-8 to TRBJ1-3, with 7 positions matching TRBD1. With V trimmed by 4 bases and J by 4 bases, 10 bases remained unmatched. The CDR3 totals 16 residues. CDR1 and CDR2 from the germline V gene are SGHVS and FQNEAQ. Here the CDR3 reads CASSWQGETKGNTIYF. The DNA for the CDR3 is TGTGCCAGCAGCTGGCAGGGGGAAACCAAAGGAAACACCATATATTTT. The full variable domain, its missing parts supplied by reference TRBV7-8 and TRBJ1-3, is GAGVSQSPRYKVAKRGQDVALRCDPISGHVSLFWYQQALGQGPEFLTYFQNEAQLDKSGLPSDRFFAERPEGSVSTLKIQRTQQEDSAVYLCASSWQGETKGNTIYFGEGSWLTVV.

This clone occurred a few times. The chain uses TRBV6-4 and TRBJ1-6; D not certain. This CDR3 contains 16 residues. Trimming took 6 bases from V and 4 from J, leaving 16 bases between them. Germline CDR1 and CDR2: MRHNA and SNTAGT. CDR3 residues: CASSEGGDGYNSPLHF. The CDR3 DNA reads as TGTGCCAGCAGCGAGGGAGGTGACGGGTATAATTCACCCCTCCACTTT.